This T cell receptor beta chain was observed in a study of T-cell memory formation after mild COVID-19 listed by TCRdb under 2021. Study-wide context: Most TCR sequence clusters were specific to one of the two donors. In two donors, T-cell clones that expanded and contracted after mild COVID-19 were followed by sequencing TCRalpha and TCRbeta repertoires longitudinally. Two young, previously healthy adult volunteers made up the cohort, one male and one female.

Paper-wide results and their limitations: Contracting CD4+ clones turned up mainly in the CM and EM memory subsets, whereas EMRA was where CD8+ clones were enriched. The study included only a couple of mild cases, and larger cohorts that include severe cases with pre-infection samples were judged to be necessary. Some responding clones were found in pre-infection memory, which suggests that pre-existing cross-reactive memory T cells took part in the SARS-CoV-2 response. Whether the second-wave clones peaking on day 37 were SARS-CoV-2 specific was not confirmed. Balanced CD4/CD8 phenotypes were observed for clones contracting from day 15 to 85, whereas a bias towards CD4+ was observed for a second wave of clones expanding from day 15 to 37.

CDR1 is given as SGHRS and CDR2 as YFSETQ, both from the germline V gene. V has 3 bases trimmed and J has 9 bases trimmed; junction bases matching no gene number 3. The CDR3 starts with the cysteine, ends with the phenylalanine, and has 12 residues. Only the CDR3 DNA stays, 36 bases, in frame from base 1. About this clonotype itself: Its antigen is currently not known. Base qualities are not recorded, but no much larger clone differs from it by a single base.

This sample was sequenced with an Illumina NovaSeq 6000. TCRalpha and TCRbeta cDNA libraries were built by 5'RACE with constant-segment primers, adding sample barcodes and unique molecular identifiers. Trizol reagent was used to extract RNA from every sample. The libraries were amplified in two PCR steps, and the second step added a second sample barcode and Illumina TruSeq adapters. Libraries were sequenced on an Illumina NovaSeq with 2 x 150 bp paired-end reads. The study's own analysis went as follows. Demultiplexing of reads and collapsing into UMI-guided consensus sequences were performed with migec v1.2.7. Using mixcr v2.1.11, UMI consensuses were aligned to TRA and TRB V and J templates and then assembled into clonotypes. A clonotype was counted as expanded or contracted only when both edgeR and NoisET called the clonotype significant, with the noise models trained on biological replicates. For edgeR calls, the thresholds were a false discovery rate-adjusted p below 0.01 and a log2 fold-change of 1. PCA with hierarchical clustering of max-normalized trajectories of the 1000 most abundant clonotypes was used as exploratory dynamics analysis. The CD4 or CD8 phenotype of responding clones was assigned using the separately sequenced CD4+ and CD8+ repertoires. In TCRdb, the public reads were trimmed at Q25 with fastp and aligned with MiXCR, with productive beta chains retained. Each record represents a unique CDR3 protein, reported with the most common genes and DNA among its rows. The V and J calls come from TCRdb's annotation, not from the publication. This sample is represented by about 120,000 distinct CDR3 sequences; more than 15% of them were singletons. Approximately 15% of the sample goes to the ten largest clones.

Ficoll-Paque density gradient centrifugation was used to isolate PBMCs. The sample consisted of PBMCs or a T cell subset sorted from them (not recorded which). This TCR came from an adult woman who had mild COVID-19 (a few samples of this study predate the infection). The sample titles of this study are shuffled in the database, so cell type and time point are left out; the donor was told from shared clones. The V and J genes are TRBV5-1 and TRBJ2-1; TRBD2 aligns with 7 central bases. The CDR3 protein: CASSSTSSEQFF. The sequence in DNA is TGCGCCAGCAGCTCGACTAGCAGTGAGCAGTTCTTC.